This TCR beta chain was identified during a study of cytomegalovirus exposure and HLA in healthy donors. In germline, CDR1 is SGHRS, CDR2 YFSETQ. The CDR3 has 15 residues. Trimming cost V 2 bases and J 0 bases, with 9 bases left between them. PCR used 60 Vbeta primers and 13 Jbeta primers. Assay used: immunoSEQ multiplex PCR; TCRdb lists only in-frame clones, some missing. The table records tens of thousands of clones, 60% to 75% of them present only once. The chain is built from TRBV5-1 and TRBJ1-3; D call uncertain. Sequenced material: PBMCs. This sequence was found in a man aged 35 to 55 in good health and CMV-seropositive. The CDR3 coding sequence is TGCGCCAGCAGCTTATCTGGAGGCTCTGGAAACACCATATATTTT. This codes for CASSLSGGSGNTIYF.